These 2 T cell receptor beta chains share one sample of origin, sequenced in a study of B cell selection in AIRE deficiency (dated by TCRdb to the late 2010s). The method behind the library was the immunoSEQ multiplex PCR assay. Here the immuneACCESS table is served through TCRdb, limited to in-frame sequences with V and J called. Missing clones are a known gap in these copies; in checked studies unresolved V genes cover under half, and the rest lacks a known reason. This sample gives some 25,000 clones in total; 95% to 97% of them show up just once. The ten largest make up roughly 0.2% of the sample. CD4+CD127+ cells were sorted as the conventional CD4 T cell population. The material sequenced was conventional CD4+ T cells sorted from PBMCs. These receptors all come from a human donor with AIRE deficiency.

The chain recombines TRBV5-1 with TRBJ2-1; weak D call: TRBD2 (6 bases). The CDR3 loop spans 14 amino acids. Trimming took 2 bases from V and 10 from J, leaving 16 bases between them. Germline assignment: CDR1 SGHRS and CDR2 YFSETQ. The chain's CDR3 is CASSLEAALAEQFF. CDR3 nucleotides: TGCGCCAGCAGCTTAGAAGCGGCCCTAGCGGAGCAGTTCTTC.

The chain employs TRBV10-3 and TRBJ1-3; a possible D gene is TRBD1 (5 bases). This CDR3 is 20 amino acids long. Germline V gives CDR1 ENHRY, CDR2 SYGVKD. Trimming removed 4 bases from V and 0 bases from J, with 25 bases in between. CDR3 DNA sequence: TGTGCCATCAGTGGATTGGGGGGAAAAGGACGGGCCTACTCTGGAAACACCATATATTTT. Its protein is CAISGLGGKGRAYSGNTIYF.